These T cell receptor beta chains were read from a single sample in a study of blood T cell repertoires in COVID-19. TCRdb's copy holds only in-frame clones and misses some; the assay was immunoSEQ multiplex PCR. The data show 450,000 to 500,000 clones, approximately 85% seen once. Sample: peripheral blood. The source of these receptors is a human donor in a cohort sampled during active COVID-19. CDR3s include the opening cysteine and the closing phenylalanine or tryptophan. Fields, in order: CDR3 DNA, CDR3 protein, J gene, V gene, D gene, clone size. The D gene is left open where the match is weak. Size is stated for part of the rows, as once, few or many counts, or as a class when the clone is expanded.

CDR3 DNA: TGTGCCAGCAGCCCGAGCCTTAACTATGGCTACACCTTC
CDR3 protein: CASSPSLNYGYTF
J gene: TRBJ1-2
V gene: TRBV6-6
D gene: .
clone size: few

CDR3 DNA: TGTGCCAGCAGCTTGGGGGGACTAGCGGGGCTAGAGCAGTACTTC
CDR3 protein: CASSLGGLAGLEQYF
J gene: TRBJ2-7
V gene: TRBV9
D gene: TRBD2
clone size: .

CDR3 DNA: TGTGCCAGCTCATCCCAGTACGACACCGGGGAGCTGTTTTTT
CDR3 protein: CASSSQYDTGELFF
J gene: TRBJ2-2
V gene: TRBV18
D gene: .
clone size: .

CDR3 DNA: TGCAGTGCTAGTGAGACGGGTTCCTACGAGCAGTACTTC
CDR3 protein: CSASETGSYEQYF
J gene: TRBJ2-7
V gene: TRBV20-1
D gene: .
clone size: once

CDR3 DNA: TGTGCCATCATGGGGGGTTATGGGAACACCGGGGAGCTGTTTTTT
CDR3 protein: CAIMGGYGNTGELFF
J gene: TRBJ2-2
V gene: TRBV10-3
D gene: .
clone size: once

CDR3 DNA: TGTGCCAGTAGTATGCCAGGGGGGCAGCGGGATACGCAGTATTTT
CDR3 protein: CASSMPGGQRDTQYF
J gene: TRBJ2-3
V gene: TRBV19
D gene: .
clone size: .

CDR3 DNA: TGTGCCACCAGCAGAGATCAGATCGGGGAGCTGTTTTTT
CDR3 protein: CATSRDQIGELFF
J gene: TRBJ2-2
V gene: TRBV15
D gene: .
clone size: once

CDR3 DNA: TGTGCCAGCAGTTTATCTCCGGACAGAGCTAACTATGGCTACACCTTC
CDR3 protein: CASSLSPDRANYGYTF
J gene: TRBJ1-2
V gene: TRBV6-2/TRBV6-3
D gene: .
clone size: .

CDR3 DNA: TGCAGTGCTAGTAAGGCTAGCGGGTATGGAGAGACCCAGTACTTC
CDR3 protein: CSASKASGYGETQYF
J gene: TRBJ2-5
V gene: TRBV20-1
D gene: TRBD2
clone size: .

CDR3 DNA: TGCGCCAGCAGGTTAGAACAGGGAATGTGGACTGAAGCTTTCTTT
CDR3 protein: CASRLEQGMWTEAFF
J gene: TRBJ1-1
V gene: TRBV5-1
D gene: .
clone size: .

CDR3 DNA: TGCGCCAGCAGCTTGGCCCAGGGCCAAGGGAAGAGCTACACCTTC
CDR3 protein: CASSLAQGQGKSYTF
J gene: TRBJ1-2
V gene: TRBV5-1
D gene: .
clone size: few

CDR3 DNA: TGTGCCAGCAGCTCAGAAACAATCGCCTACGAGCAGTACTTC
CDR3 protein: CASSSETIAYEQYF
J gene: TRBJ2-7
V gene: TRBV5-4
D gene: .
clone size: once

CDR3 DNA: TGTGCCAGCAGTGAAGGTCGGGTCCCGAACTACGAGCAGTACTTC
CDR3 protein: CASSEGRVPNYEQYF
J gene: TRBJ2-7
V gene: TRBV6-1
D gene: .
clone size: .

CDR3 DNA: TGTGCTAGCAGCGCGGGACTAGCGGGAGGAGGTGAGCAGTTCTTC
CDR3 protein: CASSAGLAGGGEQFF
J gene: TRBJ2-1
V gene: TRBV7-7
D gene: TRBD2
clone size: .

CDR3 DNA: TGTGCCAGCAGAAAAGGGACTAGCGGGCCCAGCTCCTACAATGAGCAGTTCTTC
CDR3 protein: CASRKGTSGPSSYNEQFF
J gene: TRBJ2-1
V gene: TRBV28
D gene: TRBD2
clone size: once